This T cell receptor beta chain was profiled in a study of blood T cell repertoires in COVID-19. Turning to the study itself: The United States, Italy and Spain supplied acute and convalescent COVID-19 samples.

As originally analysed: Using reference gene primer amplification, nucleated cell counts were estimated. Sequenced by immunoSEQ multiplex PCR; TCRdb stores in-frame clones only, minus some. V and J calls and clone size are copied from that table; D and trimming were computed from the DNA. The sample has about 100,000 clones; 75% to 85% are singletons. The sample was peripheral blood. This TCR was recovered from an elderly woman with active or convalescent COVID-19.

CDR3 sequence reads: CASSRDSGEQYF. The CDR3 bases are TGCGCCAGCAGCAGGGACTCAGGCGAGCAGTACTTC. J is TRBJ2-7 and V is TRBV5-1, with a possible D match to TRBD2 (6 bases). CDR3 length equals 12 residues. Germline CDR1 and CDR2: SGHRS and YFSETQ. V lost 4 bases, J lost 6 bases, and 11 bases lay in between.